These 22 T cell receptor beta chains were all obtained from the same sample, sequenced in a study of blood T cell repertoires in COVID-19. Assay: immunoSEQ multiplex PCR; the TCRdb copy retains only in-frame clones and omits some. The table records 310,000 or so clones, approximately 90% of them present only once. Sequenced sample: peripheral blood. The origin of the receptors is a man aged 25-45 years with COVID-19, enrolled during active disease.

The CDR3 DNA is TGTGCCAGCAGCTGGGCCGGTTTAACCTACGAGCAGTACTTC. Translating gives CASSWAGLTYEQYF. The chain uses TRBV7-9 and TRBJ2-7; D call uncertain. V shed 4 bases and J shed 2 bases, with 12 bases lying between them. This CDR3 is built from 14 residues. CDR1 is SEHNR, CDR2 FQNEAQ, per germline (reference sequence).

The chain carries TRBV12-5 and TRBJ1-5; a weak D match, TRBD1 (6 bases). Per germline, CDR1 LGHNT and CDR2 FRNRAP. The CDR3 length is 13 residues. Trimming left V 5 bases short and J 7 bases short, with 12 bases between. The CDR3 is CASGPQGGQPQHF. CDR3 bases: TGTGCTAGTGGTCCACAGGGAGGGCAGCCCCAGCATTTT.

The table lists this clone with a few counts. The J gene is TRBJ1-1, the V gene TRBV11-3; 10 bases align to TRBD1. Germline lookup yields CDR1 SGHNT and CDR2 YENEEA. The V gene end was trimmed by 5 bases and the J gene end by 4 bases; junction bases not matched to a gene: 7. This CDR3 has 15 amino acids. In DNA, the CDR3 is TGTGCCAGCAGCCTAGGAGGGACAGGGGTCACTGAAGCTTTCTTT. Translated: CASSLGGTGVTEAFF.

This sequence joins TRBV5-6 and TRBJ2-7; 7 bases line up with TRBD2. V was pared by 4 bases and J by 2 bases, with 12 bases of the junction left unmatched. Germline values: CDR1 SGHDT, CDR2 YYEEEE. The CDR3 sequence is 16 residues long. The CDR3 DNA sequence: TGTGCCAGCAGCCTCGGGGGGACGCTGTCTACCTACGAGCAGTACTTC. Translated, it gives CASSLGGTLSTYEQYF.

This chain joins TRBV5-4 and TRBJ2-5; D is unresolved. Trimming shortened V by 0 bases and J by 1 base, and 7 bases separated the two germline ends. Germline-derived CDR1 and CDR2 are SGHNT and YYREEE (reference sequence). The CDR3 contains 14 residues. CDR3 DNA sequence: TGTGCCAGCAGCTTGGGGGCTACCCAAGAGACCCAGTACTTC. This translates into CASSLGATQETQYF.

The chain couples TRBV12-3 or TRBV12-4 to TRBJ1-1, with D unresolved. Trimming pared 11 bases from V and 6 bases from J, leaving 16 bases between. CDR3 length: 12 residues. The CDR3 bases are TGTGCCGTGCGGGATGTGGGGTCTGAAGCTTTCTTT. Protein sequence: CAVRDVGSEAFF.

The genes are TRBV12-3 or TRBV12-4 and TRBJ1-2; D might be TRBD1 (5 bases). The CDR3 is 13 amino acids. V gave up 6 bases and J gave up 8 bases, with 16 bases separating them. The CDR3 here is CASSSRGAGGYTF. The CDR3 nucleotides read TGTGCCAGCAGCTCCCGGGGCGCGGGGGGCTACACCTTC.

The chain links TRBV28 to TRBJ2-1, with 7 positions matching TRBD2. The CDR3 consists of 15 residues. Germline assignment: CDR1 MDHEN and CDR2 SYDVKM. Trimming at V came to 1 base and at J to 9 bases, leaving 9 bases not matched to a gene. CDR3 nucleotide sequence: TGTGCCAGCAGTTTATTGCCGGGAGGCCCAGGTGAGCAGTTCTTC. Encoded protein: CASSLLPGGPGEQFF.

This clone was found once. V is TRBV14 and J is TRBJ2-3, with TRBD1 matching 8 bases. The junction had 2 bases not matched to a gene; V was cut back by 4 bases and J by 5 bases. Germline loops: CDR1 SGHDN, CDR2 FVKESK. CDR3 length equals 13 residues. For the CDR3, the DNA is TGTGCCAGCAGCCCAGGGGGCGGAGATACGCAGTATTTT. It encodes CASSPGGGDTQYF.

The gene calls are TRBV24-1 and TRBJ2-5; 8 nucleotides match TRBD1. J gave up 4 bases and V 5 bases, and 5 bases lay outside the gene matches. Germline CDR1 is KGHDR and CDR2 is SFDVKD. CDR3 length: 14 amino acids. CDR3 in amino acids: CATSGTGIGETQYF. DNA of the CDR3: TGTGCCACCAGTGGGACAGGGATCGGAGAGACCCAGTACTTC.

This chain joins TRBV19 and TRBJ2-2; 9 bases agree with TRBD1. Trimming took 6 bases from V and 7 from J; bases not matched to a gene: 9. This CDR3 is built from 15 residues. Germline V CDR1 and CDR2: LNHDA, SQIVND (reference sequence). The CDR3 protein is CASRPQGASVGELFF. CDR3 DNA: TGTGCCAGTAGGCCACAGGGGGCATCAGTCGGGGAGCTGTTTTTT.

J is TRBJ1-1 and V is TRBV6-1, with 10 bases identical to TRBD1. The germline V gene has CDR1 MNHNS and CDR2 SASEGT. J lost 5 bases, V lost 1 base, and 4 bases had no gene match. The CDR3 contains 15 residues. CDR3 in DNA: TGTGCCAGCAGTGAAGTTTGGACAGGGGGAACTGAAGCTTTCTTT. Amino acid sequence: CASSEVWTGGTEAFF.

Comment on this clone: At one of its ends the junction is not consistent with the germline gene, which may arise from a read error. CDR3 nucleotides: TGTGCCAGCAGCTCAGGGACAGGCTTT. It yields the protein CASSSGTGF. The rearrangement links TRBV7-9 to TRBJ1-1; 8 bases are shared with TRBD1. Germline CDR1 and CDR2: SEHNR and FQNEAQ (reference sequence). This CDR3 has 9 amino acids.

CDR3 residues: CASSLTGTGAQPQHF. CDR3 sequence (DNA): TGTGCCAGCAGCTTAACCGGGACAGGGGCTCAGCCCCAGCATTTT. V and J are TRBV7-8 and TRBJ1-5, with 10 nucleotides matching TRBD1. With V trimmed by 2 bases and J by 6 bases, 4 bases remained unmatched. The CDR3 runs to 15 residues. Germline CDR1 reads SGHVS; CDR2 reads FQNEAQ.

This clone showed up just a few times. V usage is TRBV2 and J usage is TRBJ2-7; 11 nucleotides agree with TRBD1. Germline V gene sequence: CDR1 SNHLY, CDR2 FYNNEI. This CDR3 region has 14 residues. V trimming: 6 bases; J trimming: 7 bases; junction bases outside the gene matches: 8. Here the CDR3 reads CASRRTGGYGEQYF. The CDR3 nucleotides read TGTGCCAGCAGGCGGACAGGGGGCTATGGTGAGCAGTACTTC.

CDR3 in DNA: TGCGCCAGCAGCTTGGATGGACAGGGGAGTCAAGAGACCCAGTACTTC. Amino acids: CASSLDGQGSQETQYF. The chain joins TRBV5-1 to TRBJ2-5; 9 nucleotides agree with TRBD1. The ends lost 0 bases at V and 2 bases at J; junction bases unmatched: 5. This CDR3 has 16 amino acids. Germline V CDR1 and CDR2: SGHRS, YFSETQ. The whole variable domain, filled in from reference TRBV5-1 and TRBJ2-5, reads KAGVTQTPRYLIKTRGQQVTLSCSPISGHRSVSWYQQTPGQGLQFLFEYFSETQRNKGNFPGRFSGRQFSNSRSEMNVSTLELGDSALYLCASSLDGQGSQETQYFGPGTRLLVL.

The J gene is TRBJ1-6, the V gene TRBV5-6, with D perhaps matching TRBD1 (6 bases). Per the germline V gene, CDR1 is SGHDT and CDR2 is YYEEEE. Trimming stripped 1 base from V and 14 bases from J, with 16 bases between. The CDR3 totals 14 residues. The CDR3 nucleotides are TGTGCCAGCAGCTTGTTTGACAGGACCCTCACCCTCCACTTT. Protein product: CASSLFDRTLTLHF.

This chain links TRBV14 with TRBJ2-2; 8 positions match TRBD1. The CDR3 runs 18 residues. Looked up from germline, CDR1 is SGHDN and CDR2 is FVKESK. J lost 3 bases, V lost 0 bases, and 9 bases had no gene match. For the CDR3, the DNA is TGTGCCAGCAGCCAAGAGTTTAGGACAGGGAGTTACACCGGGGAGCTGTTTTTT. Its translation is CASSQEFRTGSYTGELFF.

The sample holds one count of this clone. The V call is TRBV6-2 or TRBV6-3, the J call TRBJ2-7, with 12 nucleotides matching TRBD2. V trimming: 2 bases; J trimming: 2 bases; junction bases outside the gene matches: 4. This CDR3 has 16 amino acids. Looked up from germline, CDR1 is MNHEY and CDR2 is SVGEGT. The CDR3 DNA is TGTGCCAGCAGTTACGGGACTAGCGGGTCGACCTACGAGCAGTACTTC. Translation gives CASSYGTSGSTYEQYF.

V is TRBV5-4 and J is TRBJ2-1; 7 bases match TRBD2. CDR1 SGHNT and CDR2 YYREEE come from the germline V gene (reference sequence). V trimming: 0 bases; J trimming: 5 bases; junction bases outside the gene matches: 11. The CDR3 length is 17 residues. CDR3 sequence: CASSLGEKRELHNEQFF. In DNA, the CDR3 is TGTGCCAGCAGCTTGGGGGAAAAGCGGGAACTGCACAATGAGCAGTTCTTC.

The J gene is TRBJ2-1, the V gene TRBV3-1 (or the pseudogene TRBV3-2); 10 nucleotides line up with TRBD2. The CDR3 totals 14 residues. J lost 5 bases, V lost 4 bases, and 2 bases had no gene match. The V gene's germline CDR1 is LGHDT and CDR2 YNNKEL (reference sequence). The CDR3 DNA reads TGTGCCAGCAGCCGACTAGCGGGTAACAATGAGCAGTTCTTC. This gives the protein CASSRLAGNNEQFF.

The chain links TRBV19 to TRBJ2-5, with TRBD2 matching 7 bases. The V gene end was trimmed by 4 bases and the J gene end by 5 bases; junction bases not matched to a gene: 7. The CDR3 loop spans 14 amino acids. The germline CDR1 and CDR2 sequences are LNHDA and SQIVND (reference sequence). Written as DNA, the CDR3 is TGTGCCAGTAGTACAGGCGGGAGTCGGGAGACCCAGTACTTC. Amino acid sequence: CASSTGGSRETQYF.